The entry below describes one T cell receptor (beta chain). The data derive from a study of blood T cell repertoires in COVID-19. Study-wide background: T cells, B-cell-depleted T cells, or PBMCs provided the cDNA or gDNA that served as material.

Assay: immunoSEQ multiplex PCR; the TCRdb copy retains only in-frame clones and omits some. The sample carries approximately 310,000 clones, 70% to 90% recorded once. This sequence originates from a man aged 30-40 years who had recovered from COVID-19. Source material: PBMCs or T cells enriched from blood (not recorded which).

CDR3 nucleotide sequence: TGTGCCAGTAGCCCAGGACAGGGAACCTATGGCTACACCTTC. Amino acids: CASSPGQGTYGYTF. V usage is TRBV19 and J usage is TRBJ1-2, with TRBD1 matching over 8 bases. This CDR3 region has 14 residues. Per the germline V gene, CDR1 is LNHDA and CDR2 is SQIVND (reference sequence). V lost 6 bases to trimming and J lost 4 bases; unmatched junction nucleotides: 7.